What follows are 2 T cell receptor beta chains derived from one specimen sequenced in a study of CD8 T cells in ankylosing spondylitis (TCRdb year 2017). Broad study findings and their caveats: Blood from ankylosing spondylitis patients appeared to be characterized by a TCR beta motif composed of roughly eight highly homologous amino acid variants.

Antigen specificity for these receptors is unknown. Receptors were amplified or captured by 5' RACE. The instrument was an Illumina HiSeq 2500. Using fastp trimming at Q25 and MiXCR clonotype assembly, TCRdb reanalyzed the public sequencing data and kept in-frame beta chains. Every CDR3 protein is listed once, alongside the most common genes and DNA of its rows. The sample contains fewer than 550,000 distinct CDR3 sequences, about 5% of them found a single time. Approximately 3.5% of the sample goes to the ten largest clones. Specimen: blood, either unsorted or a sorted T cell fraction (not recorded which). The receptor source for this set is a male donor with ankylosing spondylitis.

This clonotype has at least ten counts. The chain joins TRBV9 to TRBJ2-2; 11 bases line up with TRBD1. The germline V gene has CDR1 SGDLS and CDR2 YYNGEE. With 2 bases clipped from V and 6 bases from J, the junction kept 6 bases outside the gene matches. The length of the CDR3 is 16 residues. This chain's CDR3 is CASSVSGQGAAGELFF. DNA for the CDR3: TGTGCCAGCAGCGTTTCTGGACAGGGGGCGGCCGGGGAGCTGTTTTTT.

In this sample, this clonotype turned up many times. The chain links TRBV4-2 to TRBJ1-1; D is perhaps TRBD1 (5 bases). CDR1 LGHNA and CDR2 YNFKEQ come from the germline V gene. The CDR3 extends over 14 amino acids. With 3 bases removed from V and 0 bases from J, the gap between germline ends came to 8 bases. CDR3 protein: CASSHGTVNTEAFF. CDR3 DNA sequence: TGTGCCAGCAGCCACGGGACGGTGAACACTGAAGCTTTCTTT.